The next 5 T cell receptor beta chains were all read from a single sample in a study of blood T cell repertoires in COVID-19. Measured with immunoSEQ multiplex PCR; TCRdb has only the in-frame clones, and not every one. This repertoire shows about 200,000 clones, around four fifths found once; its top ten account for approximately 0.9%. Sequencing was done on a sample of peripheral blood. These receptors all stem from a man aged 60 to 75 with COVID-19, enrolled during active disease.

CDR3 coding DNA: TGTGCCAGCAGTTTAGAAAGGAGGAACACTGAAGCTTTCTTT. It translates to CASSLERRNTEAFF. The chain carries TRBV27 and TRBJ1-1; unclear D gene. Trimming took off 2 bases at V and 1 base at J, with 8 bases between the two ends. The CDR3 contains 14 residues. Germline loops: CDR1 MNHEY, CDR2 SMNVEV (reference sequence).

A few counts support this clone. The J gene is TRBJ1-1, the V gene TRBV14; TRBD1 agrees at 7 bases. The germline V gene has CDR1 SGHDN and CDR2 FVKESK. The CDR3 has 13 residues. V shed 4 bases and J 11 bases; nucleotides not matched to a gene: 10. The CDR3 sequence is CASSRTTGLAAFF. The CDR3 DNA reads TGTGCCAGCAGCCGAACGACAGGGTTGGCGGCTTTCTTT.

This rearrangement joins TRBV18 to TRBJ1-5; no reliable D call. This CDR3 is 14 amino acids long. Trimming removed 0 bases from V and 3 bases from J, with 6 bases in between. The germline V gene encodes CDR1 KGHSH and CDR2 LQKENI. CDR3 DNA: TGTGCCAGCTCACCACCGGGAGACAATCAGCCCCAGCATTTT. Its translation: CASSPPGDNQPQHF.

Of note for this clone: In the same sample, other DNA sequences code for this CDR3. The CDR3 region is CASSVDSGRGETQYF. CDR3 nucleotides: TGTGCCAGCAGCGTAGATAGCGGGAGAGGAGAAACCCAGTACTTC. This chain connects TRBV9 to TRBJ2-5; 9 bases fit TRBD2. The length of the CDR3 is 15 residues. CDR1 is SGDLS, CDR2 YYNGEE, per germline. V shed 0 bases and J 8 bases; nucleotides not matched to a gene: 8.

This chain links TRBV6-5 with TRBJ1-1; no definite D call. In germline, CDR1 is MNHEY, CDR2 SVGAGI. The length of the CDR3 is 15 residues. The V gene lost 6 bases and the J gene lost 6 bases, with 20 bases spanning the gap. The CDR3 region is CASSDSYPGRPEAFF. DNA of the CDR3: TGTGCCAGCAGCGATAGTTATCCGGGGAGGCCTGAAGCTTTCTTT.